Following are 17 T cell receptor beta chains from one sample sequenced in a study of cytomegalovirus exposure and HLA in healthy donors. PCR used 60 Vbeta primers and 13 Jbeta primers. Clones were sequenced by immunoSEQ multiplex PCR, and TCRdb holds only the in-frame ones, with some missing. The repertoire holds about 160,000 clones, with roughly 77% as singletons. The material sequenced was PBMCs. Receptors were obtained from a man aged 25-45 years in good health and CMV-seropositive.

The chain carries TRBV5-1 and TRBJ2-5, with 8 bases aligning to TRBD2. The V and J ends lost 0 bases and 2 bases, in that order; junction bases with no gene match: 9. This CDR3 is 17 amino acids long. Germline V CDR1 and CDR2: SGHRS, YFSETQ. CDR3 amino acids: CASSLGVGGAGQETQYF. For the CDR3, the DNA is TGCGCCAGCAGCTTGGGGGTCGGGGGGGCCGGGCAAGAGACCCAGTACTTC.

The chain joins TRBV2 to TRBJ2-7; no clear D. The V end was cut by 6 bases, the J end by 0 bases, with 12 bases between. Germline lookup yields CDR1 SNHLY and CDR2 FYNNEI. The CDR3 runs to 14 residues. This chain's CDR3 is CASSLKTFSYEQYF. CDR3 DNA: TGTGCCAGCAGCCTTAAGACTTTCTCCTACGAGCAGTACTTC.

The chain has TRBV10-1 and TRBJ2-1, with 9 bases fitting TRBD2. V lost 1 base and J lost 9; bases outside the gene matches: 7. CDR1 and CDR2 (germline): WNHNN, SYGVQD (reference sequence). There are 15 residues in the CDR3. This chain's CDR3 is CASSELLAGVREQFF. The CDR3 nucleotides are TGCGCCAGCAGTGAGTTATTAGCGGGGGTCCGTGAGCAGTTCTTC.

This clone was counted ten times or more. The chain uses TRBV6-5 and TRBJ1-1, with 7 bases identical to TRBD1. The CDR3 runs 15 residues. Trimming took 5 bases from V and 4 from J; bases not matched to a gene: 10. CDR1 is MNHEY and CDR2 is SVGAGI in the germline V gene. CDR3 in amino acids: CASSPSDSGGTEAFF. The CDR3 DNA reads TGTGCCAGCAGTCCCTCAGACTCAGGGGGCACTGAAGCTTTCTTT.

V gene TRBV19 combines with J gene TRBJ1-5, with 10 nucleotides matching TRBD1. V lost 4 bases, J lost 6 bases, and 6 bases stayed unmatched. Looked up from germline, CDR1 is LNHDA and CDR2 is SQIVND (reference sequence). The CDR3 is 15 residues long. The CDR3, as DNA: TGTGCCAGTAGTACGGGACAGGGGATTGGTCAGCCCCAGCATTTT. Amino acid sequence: CASSTGQGIGQPQHF.

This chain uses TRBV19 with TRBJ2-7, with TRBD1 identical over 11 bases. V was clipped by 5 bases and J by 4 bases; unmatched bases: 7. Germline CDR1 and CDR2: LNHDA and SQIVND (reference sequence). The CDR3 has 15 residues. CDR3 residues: CASSVADRGPYEQYF. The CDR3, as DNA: TGTGCCAGTAGTGTAGCGGACAGGGGGCCGTACGAGCAGTACTTC.

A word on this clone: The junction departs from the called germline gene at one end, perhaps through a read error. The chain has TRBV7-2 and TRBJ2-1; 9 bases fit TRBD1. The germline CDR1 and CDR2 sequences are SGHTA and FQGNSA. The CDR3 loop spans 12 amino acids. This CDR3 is CASSFPGTGTLF. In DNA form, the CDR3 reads TGTGCCAGCAGCTTCCCCGGGACAGGGACGCTCTTC.

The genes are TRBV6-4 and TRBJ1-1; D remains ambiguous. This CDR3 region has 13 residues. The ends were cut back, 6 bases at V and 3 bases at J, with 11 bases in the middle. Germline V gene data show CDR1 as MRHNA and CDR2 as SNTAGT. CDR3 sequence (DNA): TGTGCCAGCAGGAGAGGGAGGGACACTGAAGCTTTCTTT. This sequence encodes CASRRGRDTEAFF.

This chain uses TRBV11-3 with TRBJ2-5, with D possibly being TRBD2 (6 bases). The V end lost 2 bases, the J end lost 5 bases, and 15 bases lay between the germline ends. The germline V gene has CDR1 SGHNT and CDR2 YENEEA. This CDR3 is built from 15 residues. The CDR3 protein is CASSLRGDREETQYF. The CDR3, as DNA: TGTGCCAGCAGCTTACGCGGGGACCGCGAGGAGACCCAGTACTTC. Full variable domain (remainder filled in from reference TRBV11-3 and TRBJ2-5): EAGVVQSPRYKIIEKKQPVAFWCNPISGHNTLYWYLQNLGQGPELLIRYENEEAVDDSQLPKDRFSAERLKGVDSTLKIQPAELGDSAVYLCASSLRGDREETQYFGPGTRLLVL.

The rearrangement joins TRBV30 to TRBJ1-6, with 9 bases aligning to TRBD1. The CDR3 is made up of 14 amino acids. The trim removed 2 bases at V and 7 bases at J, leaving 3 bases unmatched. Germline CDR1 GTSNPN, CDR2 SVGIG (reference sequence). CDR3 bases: TGTGCCTGGAGTACAGGGGGCGGGAATTCACCCCTCCACTTT. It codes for CAWSTGGGNSPLHF.

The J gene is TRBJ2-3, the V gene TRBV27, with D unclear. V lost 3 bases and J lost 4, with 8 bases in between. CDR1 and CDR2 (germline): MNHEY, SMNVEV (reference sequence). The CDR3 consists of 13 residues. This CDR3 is CASSFLSSDTQYF. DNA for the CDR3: TGTGCCAGCAGTTTTCTTAGCTCAGATACGCAGTATTTT.

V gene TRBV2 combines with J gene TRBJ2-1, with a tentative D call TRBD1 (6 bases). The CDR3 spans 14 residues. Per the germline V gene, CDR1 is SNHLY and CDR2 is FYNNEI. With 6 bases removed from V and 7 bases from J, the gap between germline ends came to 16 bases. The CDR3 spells CASSGTMNGNEQFF. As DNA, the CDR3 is TGTGCCAGCAGCGGGACAATGAATGGAAATGAGCAGTTCTTC.

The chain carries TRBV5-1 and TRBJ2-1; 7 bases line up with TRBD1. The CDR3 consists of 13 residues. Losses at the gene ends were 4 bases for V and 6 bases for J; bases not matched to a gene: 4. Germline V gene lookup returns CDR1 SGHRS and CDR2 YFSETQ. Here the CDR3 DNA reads TGCGCCAGCAGCCTCGGACAGGTCAATGAGCAGTTCTTC. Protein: CASSLGQVNEQFF.

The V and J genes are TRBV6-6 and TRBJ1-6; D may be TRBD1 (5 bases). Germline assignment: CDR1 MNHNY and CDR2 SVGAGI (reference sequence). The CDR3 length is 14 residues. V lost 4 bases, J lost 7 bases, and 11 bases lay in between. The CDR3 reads CASSWGEGNSPLHF. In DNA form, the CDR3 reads TGTGCCAGCAGTTGGGGGGAGGGGAATTCACCCCTCCACTTT.

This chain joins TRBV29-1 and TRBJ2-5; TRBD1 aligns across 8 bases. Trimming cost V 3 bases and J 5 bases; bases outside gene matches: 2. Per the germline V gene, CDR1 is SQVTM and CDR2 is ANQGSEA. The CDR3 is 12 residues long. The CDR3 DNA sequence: TGCAGCGTTGACAGGGGGCTGGAGACCCAGTACTTC. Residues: CSVDRGLETQYF.

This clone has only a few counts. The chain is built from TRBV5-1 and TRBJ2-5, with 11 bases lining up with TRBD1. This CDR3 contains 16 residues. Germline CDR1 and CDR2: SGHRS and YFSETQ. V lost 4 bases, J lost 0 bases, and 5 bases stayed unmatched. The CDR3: CASSAGTGGYQETQYF. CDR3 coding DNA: TGCGCCAGCAGCGCCGGGACAGGGGGGTACCAAGAGACCCAGTACTTC.

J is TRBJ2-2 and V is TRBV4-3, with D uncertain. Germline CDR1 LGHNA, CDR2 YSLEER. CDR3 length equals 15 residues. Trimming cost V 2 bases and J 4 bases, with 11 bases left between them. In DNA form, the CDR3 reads TGCGCCAGCAGCCAACCCAACAGAGCCACCGGGGAGCTGTTTTTT. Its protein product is CASSQPNRATGELFF.